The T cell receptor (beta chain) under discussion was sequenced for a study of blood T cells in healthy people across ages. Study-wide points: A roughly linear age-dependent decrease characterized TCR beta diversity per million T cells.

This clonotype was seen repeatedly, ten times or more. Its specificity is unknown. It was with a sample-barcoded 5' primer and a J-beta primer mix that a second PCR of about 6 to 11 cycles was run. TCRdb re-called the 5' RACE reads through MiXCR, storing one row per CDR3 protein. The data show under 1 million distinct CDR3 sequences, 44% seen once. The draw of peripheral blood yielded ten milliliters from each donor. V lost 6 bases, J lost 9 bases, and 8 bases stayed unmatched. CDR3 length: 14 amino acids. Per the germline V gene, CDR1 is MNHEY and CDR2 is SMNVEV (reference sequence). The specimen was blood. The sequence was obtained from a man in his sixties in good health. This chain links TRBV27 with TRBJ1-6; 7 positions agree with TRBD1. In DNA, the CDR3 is TGTGCCAGCAGGCTGACAGGGTCCGGTTCACCCCTCCACTTT. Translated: CASRLTGSGSPLHF.